This TCR beta chain came from a study of vaccination and CD4 T cells after COVID-19. On the study more broadly: Convalescent cases consisted of six males and four females, of whom two were Hispanic. Study observations and caveats: From around 19 to 38, the median of SARS-CoV-2-reactive clonotypes rose without reaching significance.

For this clonotype: Antigen unknown.

The CDR3 length is 17 residues. CDR1 is SGHVS and CDR2 is FQNEAQ in the germline V gene. J lost 3 bases, V lost 2 bases, and 8 bases had no gene match. Scientists ran DNA taken from cultured CD4+ T cells through the Oncomine TCR Beta short-read assay for sequencing. TCRdb independently ran MiXCR on the PCR reads; one entry per CDR3 protein. The data contain roughly 4,500 distinct CDR3 sequences, roughly three fifths of them singletons. Noted treatment: roughly 10-day PBMC culture with coronavirus spike peptide pools or control peptides (ViraFEST assay). Investigators obtained the unexposed donor's CD4+ T cells before the COVID-19 pandemic (2011-2018). First, ViraFEST expanded antigen-specific T cells with peptide pools, and next it sequenced the TCRs. Half of the medium was exchanged for fresh IL-2 medium, first on day 3 and then on day 7.

V gene TRBV7-8 combines with J gene TRBJ1-5; TRBD1 matches at 9 bases. The receptor was derived from a human donor in good health. The sample was CD4+ T cells from blood, cultured in vitro. CDR3 sequence: CASSLKGRTGANQPQHF. Written as DNA, the CDR3 is TGTGCCAGCAGCTTAAAGGGCCGGACAGGGGCCAATCAGCCCCAGCATTTT.